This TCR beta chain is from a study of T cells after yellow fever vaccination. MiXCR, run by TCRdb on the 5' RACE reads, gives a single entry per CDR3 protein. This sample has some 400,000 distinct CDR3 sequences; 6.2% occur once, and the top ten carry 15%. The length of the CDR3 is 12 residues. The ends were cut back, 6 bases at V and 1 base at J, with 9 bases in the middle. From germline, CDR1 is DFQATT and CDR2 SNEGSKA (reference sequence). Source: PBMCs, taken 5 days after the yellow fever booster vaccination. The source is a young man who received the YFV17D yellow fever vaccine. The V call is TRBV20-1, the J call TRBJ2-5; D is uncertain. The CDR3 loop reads CSAPDLQETQYF. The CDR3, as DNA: TGCAGTGCGCCAGACCTCCAAGAGACCCAGTACTTC.